This T cell receptor beta chain was recovered during a study of shared clonotypes between healthy human individuals. CD45RO-negative cells were positively selected for CCR7, leaving out terminally differentiated effector memory CD45RA+ cells. The V gene's germline CDR1 is MNHEY and CDR2 SMNVEV (reference sequence). CDR3 length equals 13 residues. V shed 6 bases and J 2 bases; nucleotides not matched to a gene: 3. TCRdb keeps only in-frame clones here, not all; method: immunoSEQ multiplex PCR. The sample has around 600,000 clones; 85% to 95% are singletons. The TCR sequence derives from a woman aged 30 to 39 in good health. The sequenced sample consisted of naive CD8+ T cells sorted from blood. The gene calls are TRBV27 and TRBJ1-2; 7 positions match TRBD1. CDR3 coding DNA: TGTGCCAGCAGATCGACAGGGAACTATGGCTACACCTTC. Residues: CASRSTGNYGYTF.